This T cell receptor (beta chain) emerged from a study of cytomegalovirus exposure and HLA in healthy donors. Amplification used 60 Vbeta primers and 13 Jbeta primers. TCRdb's table, derived via immunoSEQ multiplex PCR, lists solely in-frame clones and lacks some. The sample data list 100,000 to 150,000 clones. Though nominally healthy at sampling, donors likely had unrecorded immune exposures. What was sequenced was PBMCs. The TCR originated in a man aged 25 to 45 in good health and CMV-seronegative.

CDR3 bases: TGTGCCAGCAGTCCGAGGATGCCCTACGAGCAGTACTTC. This codes for CASSPRMPYEQYF. This rearrangement joins TRBV27 to TRBJ2-7; D is undetermined. The V and J ends lost 5 bases and 2 bases respectively, with 10 bases between them. Looked up from germline, CDR1 is MNHEY and CDR2 is SMNVEV (reference sequence). This CDR3 contains 13 residues.